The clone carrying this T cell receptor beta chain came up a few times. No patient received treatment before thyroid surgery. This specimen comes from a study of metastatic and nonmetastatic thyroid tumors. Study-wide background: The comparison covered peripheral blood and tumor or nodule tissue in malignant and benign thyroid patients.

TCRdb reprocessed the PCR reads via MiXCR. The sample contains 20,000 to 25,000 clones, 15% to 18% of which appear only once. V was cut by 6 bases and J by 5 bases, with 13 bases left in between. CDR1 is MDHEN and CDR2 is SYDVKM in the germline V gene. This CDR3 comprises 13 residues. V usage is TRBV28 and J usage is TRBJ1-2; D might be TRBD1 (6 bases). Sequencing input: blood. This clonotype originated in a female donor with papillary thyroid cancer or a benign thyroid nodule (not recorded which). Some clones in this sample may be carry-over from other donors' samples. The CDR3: CASRPGAGYGYTF. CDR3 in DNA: TGTGCCAGCAGACCAGGGGCAGGGTATGGCTACACCTTC.